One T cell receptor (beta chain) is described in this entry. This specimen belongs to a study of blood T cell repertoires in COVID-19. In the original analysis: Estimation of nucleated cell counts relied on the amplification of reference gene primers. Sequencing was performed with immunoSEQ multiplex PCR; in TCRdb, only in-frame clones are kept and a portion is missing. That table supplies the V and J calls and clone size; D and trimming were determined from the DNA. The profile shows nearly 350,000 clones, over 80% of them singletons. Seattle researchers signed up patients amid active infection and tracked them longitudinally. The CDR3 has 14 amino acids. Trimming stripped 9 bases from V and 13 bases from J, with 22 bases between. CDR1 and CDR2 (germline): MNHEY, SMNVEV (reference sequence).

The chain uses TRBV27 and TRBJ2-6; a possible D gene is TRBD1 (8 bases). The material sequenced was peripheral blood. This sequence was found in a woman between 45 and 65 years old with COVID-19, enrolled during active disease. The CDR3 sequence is CASQRDRQRGVLTF. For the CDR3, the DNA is TGTGCCAGTCAGCGGGACAGGCAGAGGGGGGTCCTGACTTTC.